This TCR beta chain was captured in a study of blood T cells in healthy people across ages. Broader study findings: Conclusively comparing naive with antigen-experienced cells was impossible with unsorted PBMCs.

The second PCR ran about 6 to 11 cycles with a sample-barcoded 5' primer and J-beta primers. All cDNA molecules were each tagged by a template-switch adaptor with 12 random nucleotides. TCRdb itself ran the 5' RACE reads through MiXCR, one entry per CDR3 protein. The sample includes 980,000 or so distinct CDR3 sequences, about 48% of them seen just once. Germline CDR1 and CDR2: DFQATT and SNEGSKA (reference sequence). This CDR3 spans 16 amino acids. V was clipped by 2 bases and J by 11 bases; unmatched bases: 18. About this clonotype: Its antigen is as yet unknown.

The specimen was blood. The TCR originated in a young man in good health. V and J are TRBV20-1 and TRBJ2-5, with 9 nucleotides matching TRBD1. The CDR3 loop reads CSARLRTGQGFGEQYF. The CDR3 DNA reads TGCAGTGCTAGACTCCGAACGGGACAGGGTTTTGGGGAGCAGTACTTC.